The 24 T cell receptor beta chains below were found in one sample sequenced in a study of T cell responses to AZD1222 COVID-19 vaccine. Some clones are missing from TCRdb's copy, which holds only in-frame ones; the method was immunoSEQ multiplex PCR. The table shows 110,000 or so clones, with roughly 89% occurring only once. Sequenced material: peripheral blood, taken 28 days after the second AZD1222 dose. Receptors originate from an adult who received the AZD1222 COVID-19 vaccine.

The CDR3 protein is CASSLGGSGSIETQYF. In nucleotides, the CDR3 is TGTGCCAGCAGCTTAGGAGGTAGCGGGAGTATTGAGACCCAGTACTTC. V gene TRBV11-3 combines with J gene TRBJ2-5; 9 bases line up with TRBD2. Trimming took 1 base from V and 5 from J; bases not matched to a gene: 8. The CDR3 covers 16 residues. Germline CDR1 is SGHNT and CDR2 is YENEEA.

CDR3 nucleotides: TGTGCCACCAGCAGAGCTGCGCAGGGGATGAATGAGCAGTTCTTC. Its translation is CATSRAAQGMNEQFF. This sequence joins TRBV15 and TRBJ2-1; possibly TRBD1 for D (6 bases). Germline CDR1 reads LNHNV; CDR2 reads YYDKDF (reference sequence). The CDR3 runs 15 residues. The V and J ends lost 1 base and 7 bases respectively, with 14 bases between them.

The chain employs TRBV3-1 (or the pseudogene TRBV3-2) and TRBJ2-2, with 11 positions matching TRBD2. The CDR3 extends over 17 amino acids. Trimming at V came to 3 bases and at J to 2 bases, leaving 5 bases not matched to a gene. CDR1 LGHDT and CDR2 YNNKEL come from the germline V gene (reference sequence). CDR3 nucleotides: TGTGCCAGCAGCCAGATACTAGCGGGAGTCAACACCGGGGAGCTGTTTTTT. Protein: CASSQILAGVNTGELFF.

This clone appeared a single time. The CDR3 region is CAINSGANTGELFF. Here the CDR3 DNA reads TGTGCCATCAATTCAGGGGCTAACACCGGGGAGCTGTTTTTT. The V call is TRBV10-3, the J call TRBJ2-2; weak D call: TRBD1 (6 bases). The length of the CDR3 is 14 residues. Germline V gene data show CDR1 as ENHRY and CDR2 as SYGVKD. V was shortened by 7 bases and J by 2 bases, with 11 bases between the two germline ends.

V is TRBV6-5 and J is TRBJ2-7; TRBD2 might be the D (6 bases). The CDR3 sequence is 14 residues long. Germline loops: CDR1 MNHEY, CDR2 SVGAGI. The V and J ends lost 0 bases and 6 bases respectively, with 12 bases between them. In nucleotides, the CDR3 is TGTGCCAGCAGTTACTCGGTTAGCGGCATCGAGCAGTACTTC. Protein sequence: CASSYSVSGIEQYF.

CDR3 protein: CATNRGINEKLFF. DNA of the CDR3: TGTGCCACTAACAGGGGCATTAATGAAAAACTGTTTTTT. This chain links TRBV12-3 or TRBV12-4 with TRBJ1-4; 7 bases are a match to TRBD1. V trimming: 10 bases; J trimming: 4 bases; junction bases outside the gene matches: 6. This CDR3 comprises 13 residues.

CDR3 bases: TGCGCCAGCAGCCAAGAACGATACGGGACAGGGGGCGAGCAGTACTTC. It yields the protein CASSQERYGTGGEQYF. This sequence joins TRBV4-1 and TRBJ2-7, with 11 bases that match TRBD1. The CDR3 length is 16 residues. The germline gives CDR1 MGHRA, CDR2 YSYEKL. V shed 0 bases, J shed 6 bases, and the junction held 7 bases outside the gene matches.

The gene calls are TRBV19 and TRBJ2-5; D possibly matches TRBD1 or TRBD2 (6 bases each). The CDR3 contains 15 residues. Germline V CDR1 and CDR2: LNHDA, SQIVND (reference sequence). Trimming removed 5 bases at V and 5 bases at J, with 18 bases between. The CDR3 DNA sequence: TGTGCCAGTAGTCTTATAGAGGGGGGCGCGGAGACCCAGTACTTC. Its protein product is CASSLIEGGAETQYF. Full variable domain (remainder filled in from reference TRBV19 and TRBJ2-5): DGGITQSPKYLFRKEGQNVTLSCEQNLNHDAMYWYRQDPGQGLRLIYYSQIVNDFQKGDIAEGYSVSREKKESFPLTVTSAQKNPTAFYLCASSLIEGGAETQYFGPGTRLLVL.

This chain connects TRBV7-2 to TRBJ2-1; 11 positions match TRBD2. Germline values: CDR1 SGHTA, CDR2 FQGNSA. CDR3 length: 16 amino acids. V dropped 5 bases and J dropped 8; count of bases not matched to a gene: 11. CDR3 in amino acids: CASSQLAGAVPDEQFF. In DNA form, the CDR3 reads TGTGCCAGCAGCCAACTAGCGGGAGCCGTACCAGATGAGCAGTTCTTC.

The chain links TRBV28 to TRBJ1-3; D ambiguous. Germline V gene sequence: CDR1 MDHEN, CDR2 SYDVKM. Trimming stripped 6 bases from V and 0 bases from J, with 12 bases between. This CDR3 has 15 amino acids. In nucleotides, the CDR3 is TGTGCCAGCAGCTCGGGCCCCTACTCTGGAAACACCATATATTTT. The encoded protein is CASSSGPYSGNTIYF.

V usage is TRBV2 and J usage is TRBJ1-5, with D tentatively TRBD1 (5 bases). V was shortened by 5 bases and J by 1 base, with 6 bases between the two germline ends. CDR1 SNHLY and CDR2 FYNNEI come from the germline V gene. CDR3 length equals 13 residues. This CDR3 is CASSRDSNQPQHF. DNA of the CDR3: TGTGCCAGCAGTAGGGACAGCAATCAGCCCCAGCATTTT.

The chain combines TRBV18 with TRBJ1-3; a possible D gene is TRBD1 (5 bases). Germline CDR1 is KGHSH and CDR2 is LQKENI. V dropped 3 bases and J dropped 2 bases, with 14 bases sitting between them. The CDR3 runs to 16 residues. The CDR3 sequence is CASSPWGSGPGNTIYF. DNA for the CDR3: TGTGCCAGCTCACCGTGGGGCTCGGGTCCTGGAAACACCATATATTTT.

The V and J genes are TRBV6-5 and TRBJ1-3; TRBD1 aligns across 9 bases. Germline CDR1 reads MNHEY; CDR2 reads SVGAGI. V lost 6 bases, J lost 4 bases, and 7 bases stayed unmatched. The CDR3 has 15 amino acids. CDR3 region: CASSQGDRVGNTIYF. The CDR3 DNA is TGTGCCAGCAGCCAAGGGGACAGGGTAGGAAACACCATATATTTT.

The chain combines TRBV9 with TRBJ2-3; no reliable D call. Germline V CDR1 and CDR2: SGDLS, YYNGEE. This CDR3 spans 16 amino acids. Trimming cost V 0 bases and J 4 bases, with 15 bases left between them. DNA of the CDR3: TGTGCCAGCAGCGTAGGTTCTAGAGTTCCCCCAGATACGCAGTATTTT. As protein: CASSVGSRVPPDTQYF.

The rearrangement uses TRBV13 and TRBJ2-1; D may correspond to TRBD1 or TRBD2 (5 bases each). The CDR3 sequence is 15 residues long. Germline V CDR1 and CDR2: PRHDT, FYEKMQ (reference sequence). V was shortened by 9 bases and J by 5 bases, with 20 bases between the two germline ends. The CDR3 DNA sequence: TGTGCCAGTTCGGGGCGACAAGTATCCCACAATGAGCAGTTCTTC. Translating it yields CASSGRQVSHNEQFF.

The rearrangement joins TRBV19 to TRBJ1-4; tentatively, D is TRBD1 (5 bases). The germline gives CDR1 LNHDA, CDR2 SQIVND (reference sequence). V lost 6 bases to trimming and J lost 5 bases, with 16 bases between them. The CDR3 has 15 residues. CDR3 nucleotides: TGTGCCAGTAGGAGGGGAGACATTGAGAATGAAAAACTGTTTTTT. This translates into CASRRGDIENEKLFF.

The chain joins TRBV7-8 to TRBJ2-7, with D maybe TRBD2 (5 bases). Trimming took 7 bases from V and 4 from J, leaving 26 bases between them. The CDR3 covers 17 residues. Germline V CDR1 and CDR2: SGHVS, FQNEAQ. The CDR3 region has the DNA TGTGCCAGCACCCTTATTGACTACCTCCCTCCTGGGTACGAGCAGTACTTC. It encodes CASTLIDYLPPGYEQYF. The full variable domain, completed using reference TRBV7-8 and TRBJ2-7, is GAGVSQSPRYKVAKRGQDVALRCDPISGHVSLFWYQQALGQGPEFLTYFQNEAQLDKSGLPSDRFFAERPEGSVSTLKIQRTQQEDSAVYLCASTLIDYLPPGYEQYFGPGTRLTVT.

The chain is built from TRBV28 and TRBJ2-7, with unresolved D. Between the trimmed V and J ends, which lost 7 bases and 2 bases, there was a span of 12 bases. The germline V gene encodes CDR1 MDHEN and CDR2 SYDVKM. The CDR3 is 13 amino acids. CDR3 in DNA: TGTGCCAGCATTACCGGCGGAACCTACGAGCAGTACTTC. Its translation: CASITGGTYEQYF.

The chain couples TRBV16 to TRBJ1-6; a weak D match, TRBD1 (5 bases). This CDR3 spans 18 amino acids. V shed 0 bases and J shed 0 bases, with 12 bases lying between them. Germline-derived CDR1 and CDR2 are KGHSY and FQNENV. CDR3 DNA sequence: TGTGCCAGCAGCCAATCCTGGGGCCCGAGCTCCTATAATTCACCCCTCCACTTT. Translation: CASSQSWGPSSYNSPLHF.

The chain recombines TRBV5-1 with TRBJ2-2, with 7 positions matching TRBD2. The V gene end was trimmed by 5 bases and the J gene end by 2 bases; junction bases not matched to a gene: 6. The CDR3 extends over 15 amino acids. Germline lookup yields CDR1 SGHRS and CDR2 YFSETQ. The CDR3 here is CASRPGTTNTGELFF. The CDR3 region has the DNA TGCGCCAGCAGGCCCGGGACTACAAACACCGGGGAGCTGTTTTTT.

The chain recombines TRBV5-4 with TRBJ1-2; D is unresolved. This CDR3 is built from 13 residues. The germline V and J ends were trimmed by 5 bases and 4 bases, with 12 bases remaining between them. Germline-derived CDR1 and CDR2 are SGHNT and YYREEE (reference sequence). For the CDR3, the DNA is TGTGCCAGCAGTTCCATGGCGCGCTATGGCTACACCTTC. Protein: CASSSMARYGYTF. Filled out from reference TRBV5-4 and TRBJ1-2, the complete variable domain reads ETGVTQSPTHLIKTRGQQVTLRCSSQSGHNTVSWYQQALGQGPQFIFQYYREEENGRGNFPPRFSGLQFPNYSSELNVNALELDDSALYLCASSSMARYGYTFGSGTRLTVV.

This clone was seen a single time. The chain employs TRBV20-1 and TRBJ2-3, with D maybe TRBD1 (6 bases). The V end was cut by 3 bases, the J end by 0 bases, with 13 bases between. The germline gives CDR1 DFQATT, CDR2 SNEGSKA (reference sequence). The length of the CDR3 is 15 residues. CDR3 coding DNA: TGCAGTGCTAGTGAGGGGGTCTATAGCACAGATACGCAGTATTTT. Its translation is CSASEGVYSTDTQYF.

The chain carries TRBV18 and TRBJ2-3, with TRBD2 matching over 12 bases. The ends lost 0 bases at V and 1 base at J; junction bases unmatched: 8. CDR1 is KGHSH, CDR2 LQKENI, per germline. The length of the CDR3 is 19 residues. For the CDR3, the DNA is TGTGCCAGCTCACCACCGGGACTAGCGGGTCTGAGGGGCACAGATACGCAGTATTTT. Its protein is CASSPPGLAGLRGTDTQYF.

The gene calls are TRBV25-1 and TRBJ2-7, with a tentative D call TRBD1 (6 bases). CDR1 and CDR2 (germline): MGHDK, SYGVNS. The CDR3 contains 14 residues. With 5 bases removed from V and 2 bases from J, the gap between germline ends came to 13 bases. CDR3 sequence reads: CASSLRTAPYEQYF. The CDR3, as DNA: TGTGCCAGCAGTCTCCGGACAGCACCCTACGAGCAGTACTTC.